Listed here are 10 T cell receptor beta chains from one sample, sequenced in a study of human T cells and chemical hapten exposure. TCRdb redid the calling of the RACE reads with MiXCR, one entry per CDR3 protein. The profile shows a few hundred thousand distinct CDR3 sequences, 7% to 10% of them singletons. The time point here: pre-sensitization, week 0. Treatment described: therapeutic diphenylcyclopropenone sensitization with weekly scalp DPC. Sequencing used whole blood, obtained in connection with sensitization to the hapten diphenylcyclopropenone (DPC). The receptors were gathered from a middle-aged woman with alopecia areata. Some clones in this sample may be carry-over from other donors' samples.

CDR3 sequence reads: CSASSLYEQYF. The CDR3 DNA follows: TGCAGTGCTAGCTCCCTCTACGAGCAGTACTTC. This rearrangement joins TRBV20-1 to TRBJ2-7, with D unclear. The CDR3 covers 11 residues. Trimming took off 3 bases at V and 3 bases at J, with 6 bases between the two ends. CDR1 and CDR2 (germline): DFQATT, SNEGSKA (reference sequence).

This clonotype was observed a few times. The chain joins TRBV28 to TRBJ1-5, with 9 positions matching TRBD1. The CDR3 is 17 amino acids. With 8 bases clipped from V and 0 bases from J, the junction kept 11 bases outside the gene matches. Germline lookup yields CDR1 MDHEN and CDR2 SYDVKM. As DNA, the CDR3 is TGTGCCAGCTTTCGATCCGGGACAGGGTATAGCAATCAGCCCCAGCATTTT. It translates to CASFRSGTGYSNQPQHF.

V is TRBV15 and J is TRBJ2-2; no firm D call. V was cut by 0 bases and J by 0 bases, with 5 bases left in between. Germline lookup yields CDR1 LNHNV and CDR2 YYDKDF (reference sequence). The length of the CDR3 is 15 residues. CDR3 sequence: CATSRDLANTGELFF. The CDR3 DNA is TGTGCCACCAGCAGAGATTTGGCGAACACCGGGGAGCTGTTTTTT.

This chain links TRBV15 with TRBJ2-7; D remains unclear. Germline CDR1 is LNHNV and CDR2 is YYDKDF (reference sequence). The V end lost 1 base, the J end lost 3 bases, and 16 bases lay between the germline ends. CDR3 length: 16 amino acids. CDR3 residues: CATSRVDVPGRYEQYF. In DNA form, the CDR3 reads TGTGCCACCAGCAGAGTTGACGTTCCAGGTCGCTACGAGCAGTACTTC.

In its sample, this clonotype was seen a few times. This chain links TRBV10-3 with TRBJ2-3; tentatively, D is TRBD1 (6 bases). CDR3 length equals 16 residues. Germline V gene data show CDR1 as ENHRY and CDR2 as SYGVKD. Trimming removed 2 bases at V and 6 bases at J, with 18 bases between. The CDR3 sequence is CAISEARQARGDTQYF. The DNA for the CDR3 is TGTGCCATCAGTGAGGCAAGACAGGCCCGAGGGGATACGCAGTATTTT.

The chain uses TRBV7-9 and TRBJ1-1, with 9 bases aligning to TRBD1. The CDR3 length is 15 residues. Germline CDR1 reads SEHNR; CDR2 reads FQNEAQ (reference sequence). Unmatched junction bases numbered 10, after V lost 5 bases and J lost 6 bases. Written as DNA, the CDR3 is TGTGCCAGCAGCCGTGGACAGGGGATGGTAGCTGAAGCTTTCTTT. It encodes CASSRGQGMVAEAFF.

This clonotype was counted a few times. This chain connects TRBV9 to TRBJ2-1, with TRBD2 matching 7 bases. The germline gives CDR1 SGDLS, CDR2 YYNGEE. V lost 2 bases to trimming and J lost 4 bases; unmatched junction nucleotides: 6. The CDR3 is 15 amino acids. The CDR3 DNA reads TGTGCCAGCAGCGTCGCCGGGACTACATACAATGAGCAGTTCTTC. The encoded protein is CASSVAGTTYNEQFF.

This clonotype was seen a few times. This chain links TRBV24-1 with TRBJ2-7; 8 bases line up with TRBD2. Germline V gene sequence: CDR1 KGHDR, CDR2 SFDVKD. With 3 bases clipped from V and 0 bases from J, the junction kept 3 bases outside the gene matches. This CDR3 region has 15 residues. The CDR3 loop reads CATSDTGTSSYEQYF. CDR3 sequence (DNA): TGTGCCACCAGTGATACCGGGACTAGCTCCTACGAGCAGTACTTC.

The chain recombines TRBV28 with TRBJ2-7; 12 nucleotides align to TRBD2. The germline gives CDR1 MDHEN, CDR2 SYDVKM. V trimming: 5 bases; J trimming: 13 bases; junction bases outside the gene matches: 3. CDR3 length: 11 amino acids. CDR3 residues: CASSTTSGSYF. The CDR3 coding sequence is TGTGCCAGCAGTACGACTAGCGGGAGTTACTTC. Together with reference TRBV28 and TRBJ2-7, the CDR3 gives the full variable domain: DVKVTQSSRYLVKRTGEKVFLECVQDMDHENMFWYRQDPGLGLRLIYFSYDVKMKEKGDIPEGYSVSREKKERFSLILESASTNQTSMYLCASSTTSGSYFGPGTRLTVT.

The chain uses TRBV10-3 and TRBJ2-2; TRBD1 matches at 7 bases. The ends lost 2 bases at V and 4 bases at J; junction bases unmatched: 4. Germline CDR1 ENHRY, CDR2 SYGVKD. CDR3 length: 15 amino acids. CDR3 protein: CAISEAGGSTGELFF. In DNA, the CDR3 is TGTGCCATCAGTGAGGCAGGGGGTAGCACCGGGGAGCTGTTTTTT.